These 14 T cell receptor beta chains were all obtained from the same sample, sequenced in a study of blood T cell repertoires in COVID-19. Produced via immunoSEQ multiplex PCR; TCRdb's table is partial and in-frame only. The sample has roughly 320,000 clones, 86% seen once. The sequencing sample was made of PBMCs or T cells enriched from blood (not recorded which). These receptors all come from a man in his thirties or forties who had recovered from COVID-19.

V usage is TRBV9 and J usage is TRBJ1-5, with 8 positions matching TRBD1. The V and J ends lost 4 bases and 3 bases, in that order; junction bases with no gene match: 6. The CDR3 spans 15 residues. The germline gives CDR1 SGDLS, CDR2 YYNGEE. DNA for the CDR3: TGTGCCAGCAGCCGGGGACAGGTACTCAATCAGCCCCAGCATTTT. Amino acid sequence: CASSRGQVLNQPQHF.

The CDR3 is CASSGDNEETQYF. In DNA form, the CDR3 reads TGTGCCAGCAGTGGGGACAACGAAGAGACCCAGTACTTC. The rearrangement links TRBV2 to TRBJ2-5; D might be TRBD1 (6 bases). This CDR3 comprises 13 residues. CDR1 and CDR2 (germline): SNHLY, FYNNEI. V lost 4 bases to trimming and J lost 3 bases, with 9 bases between them.

CDR3 nucleotides: TGCGCCAGCAGCCCCAAACAGGGGGCGGACTATGGCTACACCTTC. Translation: CASSPKQGADYGYTF. The rearrangement joins TRBV5-1 to TRBJ1-2; 9 bases fit TRBD1. Germline V lookup: CDR1 SGHRS, CDR2 YFSETQ. Germline trimming cut 4 bases from V and 3 bases from J; bases unmatched to any gene: 7. The CDR3 runs to 15 residues. Filled out from reference TRBV5-1 and TRBJ1-2, the complete variable domain reads KAGVTQTPRYLIKTRGQQVTLSCSPISGHRSVSWYQQTPGQGLQFLFEYFSETQRNKGNFPGRFSGRQFSNSRSEMNVSTLELGDSALYLCASSPKQGADYGYTFGSGTRLTVV.

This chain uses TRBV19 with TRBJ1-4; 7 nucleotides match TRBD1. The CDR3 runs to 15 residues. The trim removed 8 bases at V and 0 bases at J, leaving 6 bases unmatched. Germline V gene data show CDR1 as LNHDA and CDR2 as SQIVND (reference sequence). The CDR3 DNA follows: TGTGCCAGTGTACAACAGGGGTCAACTAATGAAAAACTGTTTTTT. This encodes CASVQQGSTNEKLFF.

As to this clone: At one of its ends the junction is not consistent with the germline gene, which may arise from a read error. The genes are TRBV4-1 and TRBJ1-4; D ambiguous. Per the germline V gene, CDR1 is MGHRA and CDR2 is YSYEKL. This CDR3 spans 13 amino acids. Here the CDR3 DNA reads TGCGCCAGCAGCCAAGCCCATACGGAAAAACTATTTTTT. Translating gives CASSQAHTEKLFF.

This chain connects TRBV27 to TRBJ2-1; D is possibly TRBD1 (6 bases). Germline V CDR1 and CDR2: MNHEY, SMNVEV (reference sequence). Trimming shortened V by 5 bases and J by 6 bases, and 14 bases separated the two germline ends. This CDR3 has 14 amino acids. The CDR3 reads CASSQGWGPNEQFF. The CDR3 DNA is TGTGCCAGCAGTCAGGGGTGGGGTCCCAATGAGCAGTTCTTC.

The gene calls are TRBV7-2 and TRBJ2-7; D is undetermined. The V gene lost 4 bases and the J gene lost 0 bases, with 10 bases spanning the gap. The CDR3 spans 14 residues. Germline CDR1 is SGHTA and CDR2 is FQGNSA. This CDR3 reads CASSSAAASYEQYF. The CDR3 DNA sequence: TGTGCCAGCAGCTCCGCGGCAGCCTCCTACGAGCAGTACTTC.

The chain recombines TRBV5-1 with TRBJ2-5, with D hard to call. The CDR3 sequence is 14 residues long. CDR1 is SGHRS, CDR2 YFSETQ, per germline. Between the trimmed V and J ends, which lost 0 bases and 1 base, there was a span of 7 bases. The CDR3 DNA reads TGCGCCAGCAGCTTGGGGGCAGGCCAAGAGACCCAGTACTTC. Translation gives CASSLGAGQETQYF.

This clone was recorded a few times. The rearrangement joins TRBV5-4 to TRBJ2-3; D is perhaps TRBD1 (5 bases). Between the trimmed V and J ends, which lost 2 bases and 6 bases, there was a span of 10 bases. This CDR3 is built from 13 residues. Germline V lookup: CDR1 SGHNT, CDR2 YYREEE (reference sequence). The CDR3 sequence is CASSLFQGDTQYF. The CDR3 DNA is TGTGCCAGCAGCTTATTCCAGGGCGATACGCAGTATTTT.

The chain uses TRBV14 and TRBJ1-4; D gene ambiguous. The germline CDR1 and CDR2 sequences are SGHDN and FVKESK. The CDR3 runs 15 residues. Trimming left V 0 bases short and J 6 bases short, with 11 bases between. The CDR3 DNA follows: TGTGCCAGCAGCCAAGATCGTACAAGATATGAAAAACTGTTTTTT. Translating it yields CASSQDRTRYEKLFF.

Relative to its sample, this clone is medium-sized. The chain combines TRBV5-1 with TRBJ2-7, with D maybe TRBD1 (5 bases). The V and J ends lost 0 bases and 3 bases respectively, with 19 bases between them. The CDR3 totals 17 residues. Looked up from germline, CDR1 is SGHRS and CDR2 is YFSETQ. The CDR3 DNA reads TGCGCCAGCAGCTTGGAACCCGTTTTCCAGGGAATCTACGAGCAGTACTTC. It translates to CASSLEPVFQGIYEQYF. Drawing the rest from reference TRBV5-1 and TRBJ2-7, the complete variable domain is KAGVTQTPRYLIKTRGQQVTLSCSPISGHRSVSWYQQTPGQGLQFLFEYFSETQRNKGNFPGRFSGRQFSNSRSEMNVSTLELGDSALYLCASSLEPVFQGIYEQYFGPGTRLTVT.

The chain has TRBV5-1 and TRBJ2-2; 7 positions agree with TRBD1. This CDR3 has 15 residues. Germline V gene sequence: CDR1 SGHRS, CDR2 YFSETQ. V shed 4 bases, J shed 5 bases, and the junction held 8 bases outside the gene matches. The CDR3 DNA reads TGCGCCAGCAGCACCACGACAGGGCGTACCGGGGAGCTGTTTTTT. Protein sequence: CASSTTTGRTGELFF.

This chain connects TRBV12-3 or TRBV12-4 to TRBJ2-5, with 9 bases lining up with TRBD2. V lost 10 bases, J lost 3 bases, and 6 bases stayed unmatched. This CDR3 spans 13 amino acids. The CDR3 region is CAIASGDKETQYF. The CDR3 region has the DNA TGTGCCATCGCTAGCGGGGATAAAGAGACCCAGTACTTC.

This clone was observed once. CDR3 bases: TGTGCCAGCCGGGAGACCGTTGGGGTGGTAGCTTTCTTT. It encodes CASRETVGVVAFF. V usage is TRBV12-3 or TRBV12-4 and J usage is TRBJ1-1; D not resolved. Trimming removed 8 bases at V and 10 bases at J, with 20 bases between. The CDR3 has 13 amino acids.